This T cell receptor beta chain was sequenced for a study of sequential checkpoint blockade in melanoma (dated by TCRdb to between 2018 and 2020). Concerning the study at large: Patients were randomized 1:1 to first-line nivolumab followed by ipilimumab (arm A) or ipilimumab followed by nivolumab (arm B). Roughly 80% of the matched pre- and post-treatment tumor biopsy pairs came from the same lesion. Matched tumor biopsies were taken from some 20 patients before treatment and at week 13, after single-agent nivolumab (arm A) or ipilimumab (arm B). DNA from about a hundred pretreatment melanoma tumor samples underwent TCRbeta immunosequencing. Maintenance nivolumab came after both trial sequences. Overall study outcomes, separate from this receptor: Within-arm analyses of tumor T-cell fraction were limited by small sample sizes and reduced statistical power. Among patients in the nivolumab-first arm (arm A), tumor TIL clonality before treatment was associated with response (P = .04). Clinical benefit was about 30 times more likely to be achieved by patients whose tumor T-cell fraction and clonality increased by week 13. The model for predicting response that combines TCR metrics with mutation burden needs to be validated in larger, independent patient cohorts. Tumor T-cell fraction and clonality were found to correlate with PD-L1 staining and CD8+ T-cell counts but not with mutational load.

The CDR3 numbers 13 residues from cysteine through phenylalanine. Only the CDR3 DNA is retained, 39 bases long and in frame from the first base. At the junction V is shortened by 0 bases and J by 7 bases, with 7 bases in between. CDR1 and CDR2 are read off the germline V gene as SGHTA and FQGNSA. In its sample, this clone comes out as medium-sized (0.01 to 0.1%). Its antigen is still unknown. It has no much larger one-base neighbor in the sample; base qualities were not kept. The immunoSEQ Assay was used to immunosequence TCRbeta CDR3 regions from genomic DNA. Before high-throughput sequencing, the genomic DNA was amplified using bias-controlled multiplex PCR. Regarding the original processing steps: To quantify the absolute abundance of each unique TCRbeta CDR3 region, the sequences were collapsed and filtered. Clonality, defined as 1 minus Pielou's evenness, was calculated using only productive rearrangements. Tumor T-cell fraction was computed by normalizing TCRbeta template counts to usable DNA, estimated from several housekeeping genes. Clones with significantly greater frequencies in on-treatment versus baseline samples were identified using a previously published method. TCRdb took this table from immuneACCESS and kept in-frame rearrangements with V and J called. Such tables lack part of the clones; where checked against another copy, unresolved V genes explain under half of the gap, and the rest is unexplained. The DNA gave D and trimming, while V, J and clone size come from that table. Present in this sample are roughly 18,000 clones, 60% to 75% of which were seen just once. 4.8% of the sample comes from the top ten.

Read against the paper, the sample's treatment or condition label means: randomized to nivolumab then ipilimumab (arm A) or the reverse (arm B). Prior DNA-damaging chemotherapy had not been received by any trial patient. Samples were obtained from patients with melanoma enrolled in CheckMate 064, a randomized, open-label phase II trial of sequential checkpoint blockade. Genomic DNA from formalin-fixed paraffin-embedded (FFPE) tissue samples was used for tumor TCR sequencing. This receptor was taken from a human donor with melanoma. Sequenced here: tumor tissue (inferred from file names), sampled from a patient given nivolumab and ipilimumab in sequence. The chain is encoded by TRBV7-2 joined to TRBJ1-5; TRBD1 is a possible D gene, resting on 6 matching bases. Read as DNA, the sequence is TGTGCCAGCAGCTTAGCCCAGGGGCAGCCCCAGCATTTT. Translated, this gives CASSLAQGQPQHF. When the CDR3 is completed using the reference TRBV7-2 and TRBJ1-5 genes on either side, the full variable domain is GAGVSQSPSNKVTEKGKDVELRCDPISGHTALYWYRQSLGQGLEFLIYFQGNSAPDKSGLPSDRFSAERTGGSVSTLTIQRTQQEDSAVYLCASSLAQGQPQHFGDGTRLSIL.